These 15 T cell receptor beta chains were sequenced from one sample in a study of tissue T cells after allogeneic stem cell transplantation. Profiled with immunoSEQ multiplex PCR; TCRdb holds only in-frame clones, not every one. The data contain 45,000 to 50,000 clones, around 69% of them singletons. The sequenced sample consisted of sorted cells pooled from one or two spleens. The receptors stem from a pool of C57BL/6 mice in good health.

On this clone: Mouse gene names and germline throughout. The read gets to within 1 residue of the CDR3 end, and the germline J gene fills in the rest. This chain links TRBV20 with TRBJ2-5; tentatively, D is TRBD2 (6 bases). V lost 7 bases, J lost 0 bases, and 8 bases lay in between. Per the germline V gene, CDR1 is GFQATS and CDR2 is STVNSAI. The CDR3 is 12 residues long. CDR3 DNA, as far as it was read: TGTGGTGTCGGGACTAACCAAGACACCCAGTAC. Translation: CGVGTNQDTQY. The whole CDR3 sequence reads CGVGTNQDTQYF.

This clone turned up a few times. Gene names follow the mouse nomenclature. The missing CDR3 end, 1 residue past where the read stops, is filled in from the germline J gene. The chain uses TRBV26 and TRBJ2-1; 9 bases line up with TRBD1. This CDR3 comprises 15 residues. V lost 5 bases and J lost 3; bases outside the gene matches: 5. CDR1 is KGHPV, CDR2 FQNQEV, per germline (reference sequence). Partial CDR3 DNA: TGTGCCAGCAGTACCTTGACAGGGGGCTATGCTGAGCAGTTC. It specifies CASSTLTGGYAEQF. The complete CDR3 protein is CASSTLTGGYAEQFF.

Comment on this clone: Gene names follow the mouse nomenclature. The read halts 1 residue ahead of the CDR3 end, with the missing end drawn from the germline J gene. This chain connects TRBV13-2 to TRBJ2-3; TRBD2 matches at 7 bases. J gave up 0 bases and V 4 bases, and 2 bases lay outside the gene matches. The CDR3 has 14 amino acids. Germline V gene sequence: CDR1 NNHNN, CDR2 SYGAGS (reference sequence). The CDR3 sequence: CASGLWGSAETLYF. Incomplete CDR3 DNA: TGTGCCAGCGGTCTCTGGGGGAGTGCAGAAACGCTGTAT.

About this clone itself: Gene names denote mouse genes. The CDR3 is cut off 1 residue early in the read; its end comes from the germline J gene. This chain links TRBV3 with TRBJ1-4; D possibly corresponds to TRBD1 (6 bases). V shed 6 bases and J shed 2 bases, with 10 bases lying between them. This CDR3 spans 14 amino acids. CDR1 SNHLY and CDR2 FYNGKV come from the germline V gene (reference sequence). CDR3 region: CASSPGQSNERLFF. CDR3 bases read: TGTGCCAGCAGTCCGGGACAATCCAACGAAAGATTATTT.

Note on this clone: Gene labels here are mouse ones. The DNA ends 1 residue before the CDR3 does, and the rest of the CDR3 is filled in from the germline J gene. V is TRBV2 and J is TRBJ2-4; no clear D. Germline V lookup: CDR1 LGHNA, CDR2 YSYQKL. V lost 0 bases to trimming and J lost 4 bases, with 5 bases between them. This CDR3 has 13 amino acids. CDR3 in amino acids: CASSQEVKNTLYF. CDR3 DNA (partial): TGTGCCAGCAGCCAAGAAGTCAAAAACACCTTGTAC. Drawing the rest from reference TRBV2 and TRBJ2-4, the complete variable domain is DPKIIQKPKYLVAVTGSEKILICEQYLGHNAMYWYRQSAKKPLEFMFSYSYQKLMDNQTASSRFQPQSSKKNHLDLQITALKPDDSATYFCASSQEVKNTLYFGAGTRLSVL.

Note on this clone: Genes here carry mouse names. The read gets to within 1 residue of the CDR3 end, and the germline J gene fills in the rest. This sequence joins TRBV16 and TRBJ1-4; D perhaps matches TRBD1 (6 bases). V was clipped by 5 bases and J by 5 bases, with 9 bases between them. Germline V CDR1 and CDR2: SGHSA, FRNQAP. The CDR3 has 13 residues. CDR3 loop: CASSPGANERLFF. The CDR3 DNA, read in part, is TGTGCAAGCAGCCCGGGGGCGAACGAAAGATTATTT.

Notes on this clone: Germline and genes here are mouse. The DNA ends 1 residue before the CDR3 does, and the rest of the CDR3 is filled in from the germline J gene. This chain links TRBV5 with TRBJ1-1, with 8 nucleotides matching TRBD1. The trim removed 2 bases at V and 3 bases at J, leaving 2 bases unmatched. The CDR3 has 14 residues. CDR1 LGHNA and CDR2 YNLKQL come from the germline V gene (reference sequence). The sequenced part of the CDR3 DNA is TGTGCCAGCAGCCAAAACAGGGGGGACACAGAAGTCTTC. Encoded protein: CASSQNRGDTEVF. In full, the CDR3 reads CASSQNRGDTEVFF.

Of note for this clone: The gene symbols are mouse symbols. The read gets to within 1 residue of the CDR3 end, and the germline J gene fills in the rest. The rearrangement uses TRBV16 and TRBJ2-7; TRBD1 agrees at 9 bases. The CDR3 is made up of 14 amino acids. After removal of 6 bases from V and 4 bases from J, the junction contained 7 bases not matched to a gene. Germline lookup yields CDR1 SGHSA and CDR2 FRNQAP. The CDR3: CASRGGQGHYEQYF. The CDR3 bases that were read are TGTGCAAGCAGAGGGGGACAGGGTCATTATGAACAGTAC.

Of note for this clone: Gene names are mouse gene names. The CDR3 loop reads CASSREQGTLYF. The CDR3 bases that were read are TGTGCTAGCAGTAGAGAACAGGGCACCTTGTAC. The gene calls are TRBV17 and TRBJ2-4; perhaps TRBD1 as D (6 bases). The read finishes 1 residue shy of the CDR3 end, and the germline J gene is used to complete it. CDR3 size: 12 residues. V gave up 0 bases and J gave up 8 bases, with 6 bases separating them. The germline V gene has CDR1 MNHDT and CDR2 YYDKIL.

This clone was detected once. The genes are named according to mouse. CDR3 amino acids: CASRDWGDTQYF. The sequenced part of the CDR3 DNA is TGTGCCAGCAGGGACTGGGGGGACACCCAGTAC. This chain joins TRBV13-1 and TRBJ2-5; 10 bases align to TRBD2. The read falls 1 residue short of the CDR3 end, and the missing part is taken from the germline J gene. Germline CDR1 reads NSHNY; CDR2 reads SYGAGN. Trimming cost V 5 bases and J 6 bases; bases outside gene matches: 0. The CDR3 runs 12 residues.

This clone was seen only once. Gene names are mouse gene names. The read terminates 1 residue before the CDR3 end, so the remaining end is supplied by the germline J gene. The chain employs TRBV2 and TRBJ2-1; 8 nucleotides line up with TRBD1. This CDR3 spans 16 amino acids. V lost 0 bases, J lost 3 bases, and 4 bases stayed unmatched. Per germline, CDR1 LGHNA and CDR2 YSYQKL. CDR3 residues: CASSQEPTGVYAEQFF. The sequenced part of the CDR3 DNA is TGTGCCAGCAGCCAAGAGCCGACAGGGGTCTATGCTGAGCAGTTC.

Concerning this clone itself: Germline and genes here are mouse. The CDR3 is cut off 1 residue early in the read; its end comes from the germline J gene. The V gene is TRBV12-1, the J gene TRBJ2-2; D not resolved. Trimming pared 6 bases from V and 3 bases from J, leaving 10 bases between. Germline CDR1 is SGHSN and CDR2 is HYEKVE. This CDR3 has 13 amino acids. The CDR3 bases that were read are TGTGCCAGCCCTCGCCGGTACACCGGGCAGCTCTAC. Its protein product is CASPRRYTGQLY. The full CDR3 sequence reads CASPRRYTGQLYF.

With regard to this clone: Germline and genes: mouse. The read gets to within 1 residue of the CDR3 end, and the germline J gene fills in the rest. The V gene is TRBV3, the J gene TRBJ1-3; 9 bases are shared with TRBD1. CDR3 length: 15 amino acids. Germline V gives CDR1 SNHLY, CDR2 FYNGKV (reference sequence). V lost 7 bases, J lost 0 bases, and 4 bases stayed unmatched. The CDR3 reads CASIRDRVSGNTLYF. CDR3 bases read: TGTGCCAGCATCCGGGACAGGGTTTCTGGAAATACGCTCTAT.

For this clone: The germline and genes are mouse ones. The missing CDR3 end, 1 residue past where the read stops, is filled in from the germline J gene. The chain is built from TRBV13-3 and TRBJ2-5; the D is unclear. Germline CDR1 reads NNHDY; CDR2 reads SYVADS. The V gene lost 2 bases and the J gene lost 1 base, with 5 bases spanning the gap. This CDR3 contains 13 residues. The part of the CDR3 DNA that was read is TGTGCCAGCAGTGAAGCAGACCAAGACACCCAGTAC. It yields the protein CASSEADQDTQY. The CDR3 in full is CASSEADQDTQYF.

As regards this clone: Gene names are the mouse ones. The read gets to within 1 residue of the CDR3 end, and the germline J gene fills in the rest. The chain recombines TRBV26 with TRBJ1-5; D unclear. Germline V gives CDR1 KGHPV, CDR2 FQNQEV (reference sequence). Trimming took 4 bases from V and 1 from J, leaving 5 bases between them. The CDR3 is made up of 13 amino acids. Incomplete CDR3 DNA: TGTGCCAGCAGTCAAGGGAACAACCAGGCTCCGCTT. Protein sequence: CASSQGNNQAPL. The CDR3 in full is CASSQGNNQAPLF.